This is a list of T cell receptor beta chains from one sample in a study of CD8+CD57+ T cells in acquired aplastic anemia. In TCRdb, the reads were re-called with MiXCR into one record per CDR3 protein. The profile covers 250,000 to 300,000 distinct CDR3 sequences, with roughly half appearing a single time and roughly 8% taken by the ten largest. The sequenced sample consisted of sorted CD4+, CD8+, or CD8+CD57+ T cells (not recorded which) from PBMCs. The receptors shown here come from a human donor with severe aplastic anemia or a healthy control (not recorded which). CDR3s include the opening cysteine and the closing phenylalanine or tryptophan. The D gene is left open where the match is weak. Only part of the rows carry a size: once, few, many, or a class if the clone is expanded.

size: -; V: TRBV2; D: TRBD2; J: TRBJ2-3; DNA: TGTGCCAGCAGTCCCGGGACTAGCGACCGCACAGATACGCGGTATTTT; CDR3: CASSPGTSDRTDTRYF
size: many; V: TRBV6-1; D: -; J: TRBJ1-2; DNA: TGTGCCAGCAGTGAAGCGAGGCCAATTAACTATGGCTACACCTTC; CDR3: CASSEARPINYGYTF
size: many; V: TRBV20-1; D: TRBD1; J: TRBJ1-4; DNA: TGCAGTGCGGGGGACAGGGGGGAAGAAAAACTGTTTTTT; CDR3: CSAGDRGEEKLFF
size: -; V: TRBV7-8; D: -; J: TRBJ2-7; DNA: TGTGCCAGCAGCTTAGCTCCTGTCCTCCAGGGCCACGAGCAGTACTTC; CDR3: CASSLAPVLQGHEQYF
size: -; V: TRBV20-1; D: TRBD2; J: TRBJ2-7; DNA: TGCAGTGCCGTAGCGGGGGGCAACTCCTACGAGCAGTACTTC; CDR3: CSAVAGGNSYEQYF
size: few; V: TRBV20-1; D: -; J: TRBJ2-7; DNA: TGCAGTGCTAGGGGGGACACCTCCTACGAGCAGTACTTC; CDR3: CSARGDTSYEQYF
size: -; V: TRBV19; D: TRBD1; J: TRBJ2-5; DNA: TGTGCCACCAACGGACAGGGCGGGGAGACCCAGTACTTC; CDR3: CATNGQGGETQYF
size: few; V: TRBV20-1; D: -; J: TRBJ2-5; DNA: TGCAGTGCTAGAGATCGGGCGGAAGAGACCCAGTACTTC; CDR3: CSARDRAEETQYF
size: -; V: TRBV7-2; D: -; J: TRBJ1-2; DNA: TGTGCCAGCAGCTTGGATATCTCTACCTATGGCTACACCTTC; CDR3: CASSLDISTYGYTF
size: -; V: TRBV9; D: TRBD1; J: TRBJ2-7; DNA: TGTGCCAGCAGCCGACAGGGGTTCTCCTACGAGCAGTACTTC; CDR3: CASSRQGFSYEQYF
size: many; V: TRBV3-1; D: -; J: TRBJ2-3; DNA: TGTGCCAGCAGCCAACGGTTCGCTAGCACAGATACGCAGTATTTT; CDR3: CASSQRFASTDTQYF
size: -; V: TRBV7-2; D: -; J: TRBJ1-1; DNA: TGTGCCAGCAGCTTTCGGAGGACTGAAGCTTTCTTT; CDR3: CASSFRRTEAFF
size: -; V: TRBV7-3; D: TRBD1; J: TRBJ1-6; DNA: TGTGCCAGCAGCGTACAGGGGGCCGGTTCACCCCTCCACTTT; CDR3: CASSVQGAGSPLHF
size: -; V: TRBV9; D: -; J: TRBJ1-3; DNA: TGTGCCAGCAGCGGAGGATCTGGAAACACCATATATTTT; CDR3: CASSGGSGNTIYF
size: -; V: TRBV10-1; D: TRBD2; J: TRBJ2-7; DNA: TGCGCCAGCAGTGAGGGGACTAGCGGGATAACCTACGAGCAGTACTTC; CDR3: CASSEGTSGITYEQYF
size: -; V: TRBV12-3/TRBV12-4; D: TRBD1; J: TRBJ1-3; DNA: TGTGCCAGCAGTCCTCCCGCGACCGGGACAGAATATTTT; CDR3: CASSPPATGTEYF
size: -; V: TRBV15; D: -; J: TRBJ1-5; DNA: TGTGCCACCAGCTCTGGGACAACCTCTGTCCCACAGCCCCAGCATTTT; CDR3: CATSSGTTSVPQPQHF
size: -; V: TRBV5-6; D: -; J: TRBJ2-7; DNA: TGTGCCAGCAGCCAAGAAGAGAGCGGCTCCTACGAGCAGTACTTC; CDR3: CASSQEESGSYEQYF
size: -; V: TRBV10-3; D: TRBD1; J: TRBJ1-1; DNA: TGTGCCATCAGGGGGGGACAGAGAATACAAGCTTTCTTT; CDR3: CAIRGGQRIQAFF
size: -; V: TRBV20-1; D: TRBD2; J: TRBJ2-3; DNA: TGCAGTGCTGGCAGACTAGCGGGGTTGGTAGATACGCAGTATTTT; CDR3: CSAGRLAGLVDTQYF